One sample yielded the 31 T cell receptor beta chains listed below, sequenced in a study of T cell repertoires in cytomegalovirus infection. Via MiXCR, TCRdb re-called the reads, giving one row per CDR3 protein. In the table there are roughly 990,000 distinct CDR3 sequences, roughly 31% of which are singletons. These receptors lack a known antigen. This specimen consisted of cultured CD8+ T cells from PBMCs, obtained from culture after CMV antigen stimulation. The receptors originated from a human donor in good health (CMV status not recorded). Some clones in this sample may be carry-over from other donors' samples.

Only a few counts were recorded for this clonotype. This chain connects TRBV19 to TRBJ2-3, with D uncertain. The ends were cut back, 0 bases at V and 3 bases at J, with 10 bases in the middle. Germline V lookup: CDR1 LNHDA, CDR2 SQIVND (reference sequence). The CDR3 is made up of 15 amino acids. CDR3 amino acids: CASSIEWAETDTQYF. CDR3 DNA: TGTGCCAGTAGTATAGAGTGGGCAGAGACAGATACGCAGTATTTT.

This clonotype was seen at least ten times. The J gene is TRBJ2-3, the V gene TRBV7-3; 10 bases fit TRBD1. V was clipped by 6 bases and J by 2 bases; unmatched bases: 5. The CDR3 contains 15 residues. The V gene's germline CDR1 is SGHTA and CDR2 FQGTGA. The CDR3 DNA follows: TGTGCCAGCAGTTGGACAGGGGGGTTCACAGATACGCAGTATTTT. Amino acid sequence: CASSWTGGFTDTQYF.

CDR3 residues: CASSSGGQYQETQYF. CDR3 DNA sequence: TGTGCCAGCAGCTCCGGGGGCCAGTACCAAGAGACCCAGTACTTC. V usage is TRBV11-3 and J usage is TRBJ2-5; possibly TRBD1 or TRBD2 for D (6 bases each). Trimming stripped 4 bases from V and 0 bases from J, with 12 bases between. The CDR3 runs to 15 residues. Germline lookup yields CDR1 SGHNT and CDR2 YENEEA.

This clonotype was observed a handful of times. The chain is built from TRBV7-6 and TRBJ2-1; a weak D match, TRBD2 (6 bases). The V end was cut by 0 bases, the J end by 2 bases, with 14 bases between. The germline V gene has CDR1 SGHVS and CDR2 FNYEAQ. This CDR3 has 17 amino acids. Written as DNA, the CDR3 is TGTGCCAGCAGCTTAGCTGGGGGGTTGAGTCCCTACAATGAGCAGTTCTTC. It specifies CASSLAGGLSPYNEQFF.

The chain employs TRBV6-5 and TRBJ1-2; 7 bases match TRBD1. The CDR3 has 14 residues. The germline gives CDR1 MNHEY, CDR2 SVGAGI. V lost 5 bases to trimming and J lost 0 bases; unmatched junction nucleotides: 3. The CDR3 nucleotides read TGTGCCAGCAGTCGACAGGGATCTAACTATGGCTACACCTTC. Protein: CASSRQGSNYGYTF.

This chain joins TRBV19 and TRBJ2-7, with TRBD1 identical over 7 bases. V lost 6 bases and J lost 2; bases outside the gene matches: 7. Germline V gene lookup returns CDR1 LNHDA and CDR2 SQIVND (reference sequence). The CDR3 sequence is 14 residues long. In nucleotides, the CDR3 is TGTGCCAGTAGGCCCAAGGACAGGCCCTACGAGCAGTACGTC. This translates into CASRPKDRPYEQYV.

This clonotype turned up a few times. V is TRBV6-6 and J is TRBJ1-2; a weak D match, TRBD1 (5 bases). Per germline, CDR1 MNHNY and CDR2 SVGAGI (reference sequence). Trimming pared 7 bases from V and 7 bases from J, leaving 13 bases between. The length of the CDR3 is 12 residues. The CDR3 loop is CASIQGVTGYTF. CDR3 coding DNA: TGTGCCAGCATTCAGGGAGTTACTGGCTACACCTTC.

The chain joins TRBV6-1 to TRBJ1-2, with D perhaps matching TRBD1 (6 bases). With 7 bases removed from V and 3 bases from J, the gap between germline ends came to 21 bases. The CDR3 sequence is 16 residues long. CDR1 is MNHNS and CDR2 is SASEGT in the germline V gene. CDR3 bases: TGTGCCAGCATGGGGGGGCTAACGTTTTCGGACTATGGCTACACCTTC. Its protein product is CASMGGLTFSDYGYTF.

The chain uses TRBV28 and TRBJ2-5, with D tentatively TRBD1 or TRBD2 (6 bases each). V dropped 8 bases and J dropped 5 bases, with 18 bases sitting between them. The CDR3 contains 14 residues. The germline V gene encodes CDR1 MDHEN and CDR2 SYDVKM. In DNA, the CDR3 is TGTGCCAGCCTTCCTAGGGGGGAGTGGGAGACCCAGTACTTC. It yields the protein CASLPRGEWETQYF.

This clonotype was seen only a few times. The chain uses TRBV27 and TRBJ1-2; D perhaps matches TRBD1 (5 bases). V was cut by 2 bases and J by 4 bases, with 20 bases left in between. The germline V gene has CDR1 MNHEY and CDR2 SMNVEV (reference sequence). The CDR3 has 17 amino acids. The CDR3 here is CASSLMVGETQPYGYTF. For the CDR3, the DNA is TGTGCCAGCAGTTTAATGGTAGGGGAGACGCAACCCTATGGCTACACCTTC.

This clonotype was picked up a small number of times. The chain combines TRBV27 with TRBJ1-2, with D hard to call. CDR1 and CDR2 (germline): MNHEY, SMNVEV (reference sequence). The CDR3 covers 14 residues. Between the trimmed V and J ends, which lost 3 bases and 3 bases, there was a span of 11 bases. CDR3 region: CASSFGGPHYGYTF. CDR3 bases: TGTGCCAGCAGTTTCGGCGGCCCACACTATGGCTACACCTTC.

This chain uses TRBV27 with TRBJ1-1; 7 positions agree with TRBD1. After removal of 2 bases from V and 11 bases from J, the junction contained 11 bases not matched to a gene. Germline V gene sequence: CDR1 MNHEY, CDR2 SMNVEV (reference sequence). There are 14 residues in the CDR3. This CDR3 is CASSLARTGTQAFF. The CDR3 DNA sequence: TGTGCCAGCAGTTTAGCCCGGACAGGCACCCAGGCTTTCTTT.

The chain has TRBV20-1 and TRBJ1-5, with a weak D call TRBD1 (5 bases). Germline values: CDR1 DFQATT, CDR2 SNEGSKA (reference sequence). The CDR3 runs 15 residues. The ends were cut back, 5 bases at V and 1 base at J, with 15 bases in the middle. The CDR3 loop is CSAPNRDQSNQPQHF. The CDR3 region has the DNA TGCAGTGCTCCCAATCGGGACCAGAGCAATCAGCCCCAGCATTTT.

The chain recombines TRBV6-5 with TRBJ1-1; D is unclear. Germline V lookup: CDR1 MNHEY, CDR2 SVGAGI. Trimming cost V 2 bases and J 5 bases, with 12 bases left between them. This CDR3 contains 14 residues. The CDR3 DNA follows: TGTGCCAGCAGTTACGGACTTCGAGGGACTGAAGCTTTCTTT. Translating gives CASSYGLRGTEAFF.

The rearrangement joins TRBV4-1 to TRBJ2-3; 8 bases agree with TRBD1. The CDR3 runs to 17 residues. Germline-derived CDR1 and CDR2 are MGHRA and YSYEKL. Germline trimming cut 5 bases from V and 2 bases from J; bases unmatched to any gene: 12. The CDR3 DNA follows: TGCGCCAGCAGCGGGGCAGTTTATCAGGGGGCCACAGATACGCAGTATTTT. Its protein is CASSGAVYQGATDTQYF.

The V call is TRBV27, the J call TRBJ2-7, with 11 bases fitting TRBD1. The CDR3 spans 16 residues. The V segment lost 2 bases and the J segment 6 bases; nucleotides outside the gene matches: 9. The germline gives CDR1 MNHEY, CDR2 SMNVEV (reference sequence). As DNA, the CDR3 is TGTGCCAGCAGTTTACTCGGGACAGGGGGACCGGCCGAGCAGTACGTC. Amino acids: CASSLLGTGGPAEQYV.

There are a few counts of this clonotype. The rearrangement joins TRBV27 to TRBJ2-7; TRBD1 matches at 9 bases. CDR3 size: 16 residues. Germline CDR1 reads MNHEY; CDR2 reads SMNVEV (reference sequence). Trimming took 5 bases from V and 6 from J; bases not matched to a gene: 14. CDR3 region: CASSVESGTGKVEQYF. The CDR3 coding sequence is TGTGCCAGCAGTGTTGAATCCGGGACAGGGAAAGTCGAGCAGTACTTC.

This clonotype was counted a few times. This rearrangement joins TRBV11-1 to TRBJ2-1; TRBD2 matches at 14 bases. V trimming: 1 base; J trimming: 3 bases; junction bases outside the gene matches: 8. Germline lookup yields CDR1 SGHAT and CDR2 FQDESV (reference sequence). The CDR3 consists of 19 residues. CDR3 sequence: CASSLEGTSGGPLYNEQFF. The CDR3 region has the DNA TGTGCCAGCAGCTTAGAGGGGACTAGCGGGGGCCCCCTCTACAATGAGCAGTTCTTC. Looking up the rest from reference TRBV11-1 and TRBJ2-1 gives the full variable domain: EAEVAQSPRYKITEKSQAVAFWCDPISGHATLYWYRQILGQGPELLVQFQDESVVDDSQLPKDRFSAERLKGVDSTLKIQPAELGDSAMYLCASSLEGTSGGPLYNEQFFGPGTRLTVL.

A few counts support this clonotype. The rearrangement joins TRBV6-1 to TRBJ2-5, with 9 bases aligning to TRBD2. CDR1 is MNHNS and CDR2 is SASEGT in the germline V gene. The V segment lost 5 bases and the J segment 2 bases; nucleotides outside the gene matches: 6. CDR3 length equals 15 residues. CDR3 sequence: CASSSDSGGQETQYF. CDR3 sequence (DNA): TGTGCCAGCAGTTCCGACAGCGGGGGGCAAGAGACCCAGTACTTC.

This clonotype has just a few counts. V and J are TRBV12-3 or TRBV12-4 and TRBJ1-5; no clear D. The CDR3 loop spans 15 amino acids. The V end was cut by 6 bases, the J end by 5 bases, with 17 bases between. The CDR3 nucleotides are TGTGCCAGCAGATTTACTGAGGGTTACGATCAGCCCCAGCATTTT. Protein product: CASRFTEGYDQPQHF.

CDR3: CASSGQGANEQYF. The CDR3 DNA follows: TGTGCCAGCAGTGGACAGGGGGCGAATGAGCAGTACTTC. The chain combines TRBV7-9 with TRBJ2-7, with 11 bases that match TRBD1. CDR3 length equals 13 residues. V lost 6 bases and J lost 7; bases outside the gene matches: 5. CDR1 and CDR2 from the germline V gene are SEHNR and FQNEAQ (reference sequence).

Here the CDR3 reads CASSIGQDHYEQYV. The CDR3 DNA follows: TGTGCCAGCAGCATAGGACAGGATCACTACGAGCAGTACGTC. The V and J genes are TRBV7-4 and TRBJ2-7, with 7 nucleotides matching TRBD1. In germline, CDR1 is SGHVT, CDR2 SQSDAQ. This CDR3 region has 14 residues. Germline trimming cut 5 bases from V and 3 bases from J; bases unmatched to any gene: 7.

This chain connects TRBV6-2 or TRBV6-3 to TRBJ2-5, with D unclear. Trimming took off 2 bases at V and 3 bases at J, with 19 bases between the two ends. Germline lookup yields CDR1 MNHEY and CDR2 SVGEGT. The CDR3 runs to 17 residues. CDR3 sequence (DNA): TGTGCCAGCAGTTACGGCCCAGGCGTGAACTACGAAGAGACCCAGTACTTC. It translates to CASSYGPGVNYEETQYF.

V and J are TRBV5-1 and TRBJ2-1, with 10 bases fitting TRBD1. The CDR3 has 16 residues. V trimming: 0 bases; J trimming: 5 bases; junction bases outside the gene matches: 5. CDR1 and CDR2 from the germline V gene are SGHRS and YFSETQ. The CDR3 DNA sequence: TGCGCCAGCAGCTTGGTGGGGACAGGGGCAAACAATGAGCAGTTCTTC. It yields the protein CASSLVGTGANNEQFF.

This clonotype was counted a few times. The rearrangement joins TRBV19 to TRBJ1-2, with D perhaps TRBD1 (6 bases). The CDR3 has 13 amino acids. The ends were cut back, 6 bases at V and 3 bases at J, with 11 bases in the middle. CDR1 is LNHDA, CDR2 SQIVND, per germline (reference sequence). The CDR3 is CASRSGQYYGYTF. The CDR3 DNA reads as TGTGCCAGTAGGTCTGGACAGTACTATGGCTACACCTTC.

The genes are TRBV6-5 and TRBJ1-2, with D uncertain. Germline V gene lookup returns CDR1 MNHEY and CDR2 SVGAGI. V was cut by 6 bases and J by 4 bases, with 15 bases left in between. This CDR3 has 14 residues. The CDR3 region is CASSPPAGPYGYTF. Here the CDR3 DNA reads TGTGCCAGCAGCCCCCCGGCCGGCCCCTATGGCTACACCTTC.

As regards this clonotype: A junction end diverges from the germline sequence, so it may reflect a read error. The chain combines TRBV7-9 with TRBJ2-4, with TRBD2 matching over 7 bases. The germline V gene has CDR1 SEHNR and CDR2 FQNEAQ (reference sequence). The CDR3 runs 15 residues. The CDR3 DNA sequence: TGTGCCAGCAGCTTACTAGGTAGTGGGTCGGGACTATCATATTTC. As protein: CASSLLGSGSGLSYF. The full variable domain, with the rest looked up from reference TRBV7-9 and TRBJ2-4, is DTGVSQNPRHKITKRGQNVTFRCDPISEHNRLYWYRQTLGQGPEFLTYFQNEAQLEKSRLLSDRFSAERPKGSFSTLEIQRTEQGDSAMYLCASSLLGSGSGLSYFGAGTRLSVL.

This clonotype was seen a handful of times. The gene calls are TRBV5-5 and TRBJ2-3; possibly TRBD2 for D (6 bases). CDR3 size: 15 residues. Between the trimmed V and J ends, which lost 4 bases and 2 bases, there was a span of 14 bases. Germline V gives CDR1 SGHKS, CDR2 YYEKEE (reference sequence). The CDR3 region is CASSLASVATDTQYF. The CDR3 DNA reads TGTGCCAGCAGCCTCGCTAGCGTAGCCACAGATACGCAGTATTTT.

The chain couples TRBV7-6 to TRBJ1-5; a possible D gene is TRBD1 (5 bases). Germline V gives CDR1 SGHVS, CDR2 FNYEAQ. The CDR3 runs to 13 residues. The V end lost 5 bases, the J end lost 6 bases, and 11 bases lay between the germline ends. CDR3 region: CASSKGAGQPQHF. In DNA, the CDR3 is TGTGCCAGCAGCAAAGGGGCTGGTCAGCCCCAGCATTTT.

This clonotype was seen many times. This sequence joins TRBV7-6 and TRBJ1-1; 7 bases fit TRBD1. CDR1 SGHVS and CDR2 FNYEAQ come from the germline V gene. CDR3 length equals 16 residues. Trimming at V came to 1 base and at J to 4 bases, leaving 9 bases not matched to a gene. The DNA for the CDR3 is TGTGCCAGCAGCTTAGGCCCAGGGGGAATGGGCACTGAAGCTTTCTTT. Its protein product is CASSLGPGGMGTEAFF.

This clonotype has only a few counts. The CDR3: CASSFVGLTDTQYF. In nucleotides, the CDR3 is TGTGCCAGCAGTTTCGTGGGACTCACAGATACGCAGTATTTT. V is TRBV6-2 or TRBV6-3 and J is TRBJ2-3; maybe TRBD2 (6 bases). Trimming left V 4 bases short and J 2 bases short, with 10 bases between. The CDR3 spans 14 residues. CDR1 MNHEY and CDR2 SVGEGT come from the germline V gene.